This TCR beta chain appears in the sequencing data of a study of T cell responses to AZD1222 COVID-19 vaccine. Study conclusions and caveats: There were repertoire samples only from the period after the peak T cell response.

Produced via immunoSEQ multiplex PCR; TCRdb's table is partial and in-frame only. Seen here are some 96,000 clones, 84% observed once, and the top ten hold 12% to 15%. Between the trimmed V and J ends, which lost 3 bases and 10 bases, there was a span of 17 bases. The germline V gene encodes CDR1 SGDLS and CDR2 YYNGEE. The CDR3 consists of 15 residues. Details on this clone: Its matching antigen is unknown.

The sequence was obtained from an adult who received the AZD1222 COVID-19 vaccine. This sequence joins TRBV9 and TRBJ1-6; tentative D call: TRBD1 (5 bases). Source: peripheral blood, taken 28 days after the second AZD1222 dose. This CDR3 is CASSGAGGDISPLHF. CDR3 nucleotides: TGTGCCAGCAGCGGGGCAGGAGGGGATATCTCACCCCTCCACTTT.